A selection of T cell receptor beta chains follows, all from one sample in a study of human thymus T cells. TCRdb's table, derived via immunoSEQ multiplex PCR, lists solely in-frame clones and lacks some. The sample records under 150,000 clones, around 94% being singletons. The sample taken for sequencing was thymus tissue. These TCRs come from a boy less than two years old with a congenital heart defect but otherwise immunologically healthy. CDR3s include the opening cysteine and the closing phenylalanine or tryptophan. A D gene is named only where the DNA matches it firmly.

d_gene | j_gene | len | v_gene | CDR3nt | CDR3aa
- | TRBJ1-2 | 13 | TRBV2 | TGTGCCAGCATTGGCCCCCCCAACTATGGCTACACCTTC | CASIGPPNYGYTF
- | TRBJ1-2 | 15 | TRBV5-4 | TGTGCCAGCAGCTCAGGGTCTCGCCCGAACTATGGCTACACCTTC | CASSSGSRPNYGYTF
- | TRBJ2-3 | 16 | TRBV4-2 | TGTGCCAGCAGCCAAGTATCCAGGGCGGTGGTGGATACGCAGTATTTT | CASSQVSRAVVDTQYF
- | TRBJ1-2 | 15 | TRBV6-1 | TGTGCCAGCACCTCAAGTCGCCCCAGGGGCCATGGCTACACCTTC | CASTSSRPRGHGYTF
- | TRBJ1-2 | 13 | TRBV10-3 | TGTGCCATCAGTGTCGATGGCAGGTATGGCTACACCTTC | CAISVDGRYGYTF
- | TRBJ1-2 | 15 | TRBV28 | TGTGCCAGCAGTTTACCGACAGCAGCTAACTATGGCTACACCTTC | CASSLPTAANYGYTF
- | TRBJ2-7 | 13 | TRBV2 | TGTGCCAGCAGTGAAGGTGCTTCCTACGAGCAGTACTTC | CASSEGASYEQYF
- | TRBJ1-2 | 14 | TRBV6-1 | TGTGCCAGCAGTGACTCGAACAGTCCTTATGGCTACACCTTC | CASSDSNSPYGYTF
TRBD1 | TRBJ1-2 | 15 | TRBV15 | TGTGCCACCAGCCAAACAGGGGAGCCTAACTATGGCTACACCTTC | CATSQTGEPNYGYTF
- | TRBJ1-6 | 15 | TRBV28 | TGTGCCAGCGGAACCCCGAGCTCCTATAATTCACCCCTCCACTTT | CASGTPSSYNSPLHF
- | TRBJ1-1 | 14 | TRBV23-1 | TGCGCCAGCAGTCGGGATAGGTCCTACACTGAAGCTTTCTTT | CASSRDRSYTEAFF